This is a list of T cell receptor beta chains from one sample in a study of T-cell reconstitution after alpha-beta-depleted transplantation in children. TCRdb itself ran the PCR reads through MiXCR, one entry per CDR3 protein. Seen here are 450,000 to 550,000 distinct CDR3 sequences, over 10% observed once, and the top ten hold around 15%. The sequences come from PBMCs, mostly from graft donor cells, collected 180 days after TCRalphabeta/CD19-depleted stem cell transplant. The receptors here all came from a female patient aged 2-9 years who had a stem cell transplant for aplastic anemia, so the T cells may come from the graft donor. The CDR3 runs from the conserved cysteine through the conserved F or W. The order of the fields is V gene, J gene, CDR3 protein.

v_call: TRBV20-1; j_call: TRBJ2-1; cdr3_aa: CSAQRSYNEQFF
v_call: TRBV15; j_call: TRBJ2-7; cdr3_aa: CATSVRQAAYEQYF
v_call: TRBV10-3; j_call: TRBJ1-2; cdr3_aa: CAISGRDGYGYTF
v_call: TRBV20-1; j_call: TRBJ2-5; cdr3_aa: CSAELRASPQYF
v_call: TRBV11-2; j_call: TRBJ1-2; cdr3_aa: CASSLTPDSRGGYTF
v_call: TRBV6-2/TRBV6-3; j_call: TRBJ2-3; cdr3_aa: CASSYSTGTGEWTDTQYF
v_call: TRBV7-8; j_call: TRBJ2-2; cdr3_aa: CASSLVPGGDTGELFF
v_call: TRBV6-5; j_call: TRBJ2-2; cdr3_aa: CASSYEGLGTGELFF
v_call: TRBV12-3/TRBV12-4; j_call: TRBJ2-2; cdr3_aa: CASSPSGLAGRVTGELFF
v_call: TRBV4-2; j_call: TRBJ2-7; cdr3_aa: CASSQYRGGSYEQYF
v_call: TRBV12-5; j_call: TRBJ2-3; cdr3_aa: CASGPRLGDTQYF
v_call: TRBV6-1; j_call: TRBJ2-3; cdr3_aa: CASRETSTDTQYF
v_call: TRBV5-6; j_call: TRBJ1-1; cdr3_aa: CASSLGGQLNTEAFF
v_call: TRBV7-2; j_call: TRBJ2-7; cdr3_aa: CASNVRGLAGLEQYF
v_call: TRBV19; j_call: TRBJ2-2; cdr3_aa: CASSIDLPGRLATGELFF
v_call: TRBV12-3/TRBV12-4; j_call: TRBJ1-1; cdr3_aa: CASSLGQGASEAFF
v_call: TRBV28; j_call: TRBJ1-1; cdr3_aa: CASSEPRGRNTEAFF
v_call: TRBV12-3/TRBV12-4; j_call: TRBJ2-3; cdr3_aa: CASSTGTSGRRTTDTQYF
v_call: TRBV5-6; j_call: TRBJ1-6; cdr3_aa: CASSLGPRQNSPLHF
v_call: TRBV20-1; j_call: TRBJ2-3; cdr3_aa: CSARGGLAGGVKDTQYF
v_call: TRBV13; j_call: TRBJ2-1; cdr3_aa: CASSLSAWSSGSDEQFF
v_call: TRBV24-1; j_call: TRBJ1-1; cdr3_aa: CATSDRRRETEAFF
v_call: TRBV19; j_call: TRBJ1-1; cdr3_aa: CASSILGPQGREAFF
v_call: TRBV11-2; j_call: TRBJ2-1; cdr3_aa: CAVHTGLAGGNEQFF
v_call: TRBV7-2; j_call: TRBJ2-5; cdr3_aa: CASSLGRQGLKETQYF
v_call: TRBV20-1; j_call: TRBJ2-3; cdr3_aa: CSAREGGDTQYF
v_call: TRBV5-1; j_call: TRBJ1-1; cdr3_aa: CASSLGRGSSTEAFF
v_call: TRBV12-3/TRBV12-4; j_call: TRBJ2-5; cdr3_aa: CASSLVRGLQETQYF
v_call: TRBV18; j_call: TRBJ2-5; cdr3_aa: CASSRRTGIVQENQYF
v_call: TRBV19; j_call: TRBJ2-1; cdr3_aa: CASSIDPPLEQFF
v_call: TRBV10-3; j_call: TRBJ1-1; cdr3_aa: CAISGKGSEAFF
v_call: TRBV20-1; j_call: TRBJ1-2; cdr3_aa: CSARGKGYTF
v_call: TRBV4-3; j_call: TRBJ1-1; cdr3_aa: CASSRTGGGEAFF
v_call: TRBV5-1; j_call: TRBJ1-3; cdr3_aa: CASSSSGQTGNTIYF
v_call: TRBV25-1; j_call: TRBJ2-2; cdr3_aa: CASSRLAGGPDTGELFF
v_call: TRBV5-1; j_call: TRBJ2-5; cdr3_aa: CASGEMIQETQYF
v_call: TRBV3-1; j_call: TRBJ1-6; cdr3_aa: CASSPRLGFWNSPLHF
v_call: TRBV4-3; j_call: TRBJ2-7; cdr3_aa: CASSQEGGFRYEQYF
v_call: TRBV7-2; j_call: TRBJ2-1; cdr3_aa: CASSLVTSGTANEQFF
v_call: TRBV29-1; j_call: TRBJ2-2; cdr3_aa: CSVSGLWSTGELFF
v_call: TRBV30; j_call: TRBJ2-1; cdr3_aa: CAWSLGVGAWDEQFF
v_call: TRBV9; j_call: TRBJ2-5; cdr3_aa: CASSVATSREETQYF
v_call: TRBV12-3/TRBV12-4; j_call: TRBJ2-2; cdr3_aa: CASNRRPSGHLPGGGELFF
v_call: TRBV29-1; j_call: TRBJ1-2; cdr3_aa: CSVEDLGRGYTF
v_call: TRBV7-7; j_call: TRBJ2-7; cdr3_aa: CASSVDRDTQSEQYF
v_call: TRBV28; j_call: TRBJ2-4; cdr3_aa: CASSLIWGVRGLSKNIQYF
v_call: TRBV20-1; j_call: TRBJ1-2; cdr3_aa: CSARDFGYGYTF
v_call: TRBV4-3; j_call: TRBJ1-2; cdr3_aa: CASSPRHEGSNYGYTF
v_call: TRBV4-3; j_call: TRBJ2-1; cdr3_aa: CASSQAPIGSGRISYNEQFF
v_call: TRBV14; j_call: TRBJ2-7; cdr3_aa: CASSQDRQLPSYEQYF
v_call: TRBV6-1; j_call: TRBJ2-7; cdr3_aa: CASSALAGVVFYEQYF
v_call: TRBV6-6; j_call: TRBJ1-2; cdr3_aa: CASSSTGRDGYTF